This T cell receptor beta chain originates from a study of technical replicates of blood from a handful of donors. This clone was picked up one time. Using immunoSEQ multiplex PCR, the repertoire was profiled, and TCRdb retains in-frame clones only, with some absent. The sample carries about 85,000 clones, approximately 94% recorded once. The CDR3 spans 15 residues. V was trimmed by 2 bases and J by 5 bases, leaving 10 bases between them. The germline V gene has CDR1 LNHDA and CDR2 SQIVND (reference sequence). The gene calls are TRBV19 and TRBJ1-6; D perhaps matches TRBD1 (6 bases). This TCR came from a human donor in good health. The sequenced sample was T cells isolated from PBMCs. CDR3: CASSIRDTDNSPLHF. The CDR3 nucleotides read TGTGCCAGTAGTATAAGGGACACCGATAATTCACCCCTCCACTTT. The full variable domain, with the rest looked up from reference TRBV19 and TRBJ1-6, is DGGITQSPKYLFRKEGQNVTLSCEQNLNHDAMYWYRQDPGQGLRLIYYSQIVNDFQKGDIAEGYSVSREKKESFPLTVTSAQKNPTAFYLCASSIRDTDNSPLHFGNGTRLTVT.